The 5 T cell receptor beta chains presented below share a single source sample, sequenced in a study of blood T cells in healthy people across ages. A J-beta primer mix and a sample-barcoded 5' primer were used in a second PCR of roughly 6 to 11 cycles. TCRdb itself ran the 5' RACE reads through MiXCR, one entry per CDR3 protein. The table lists about 570,000 distinct CDR3 sequences, roughly 29% of them singletons. The specimen sequenced was blood. Source of these receptors: a woman in her sixties or seventies in good health.

As regards this clonotype: Sequence at one end of the junction differs from germline and may be a read error. The chain uses TRBV3-1 and TRBJ2-1, with a possible D match to TRBD2 (6 bases). CDR3 length: 15 residues. From germline, CDR1 is LGHDT and CDR2 YNNKEL (reference sequence). The CDR3 nucleotides read TGTGTCAGCAGCCTCACCGGGGGTCCGTACAATGAGCAGTTCTTC. Its translation is CVSSLTGGPYNEQFF.

The chain has TRBV5-1 and TRBJ2-1; D not resolved. Trimming removed 2 bases from V and 0 bases from J, with 15 bases in between. CDR1 is SGHRS, CDR2 YFSETQ, per germline. The CDR3 is 17 amino acids. This CDR3 is CASSLELPVSSYNEQFF. CDR3 nucleotides: TGCGCCAGCAGCTTAGAACTACCAGTTAGCTCCTACAATGAGCAGTTCTTC.

This chain connects TRBV5-1 to TRBJ2-5; tentative D call: TRBD2 (5 bases). V shed 2 bases and J shed 0 bases, with 17 bases lying between them. CDR3 size: 17 residues. The germline V gene encodes CDR1 SGHRS and CDR2 YFSETQ. The CDR3 coding sequence is TGCGCCAGCAGCTTTAAAGGCGGCGGGCAATACCAAGAGACCCAGTACTTC. Amino acid sequence: CASSFKGGGQYQETQYF.

This clonotype came up a few times. The V gene is TRBV11-1, the J gene TRBJ2-5, with TRBD1 matching over 8 bases. The trim removed 5 bases at V and 5 bases at J, leaving 4 bases unmatched. Germline V lookup: CDR1 SGHAT, CDR2 FQDESV (reference sequence). This CDR3 comprises 13 residues. DNA of the CDR3: TGTGCCAGCAGCCACAGGGGGGAGGAGACCCAGTACTTC. It is translated as CASSHRGEETQYF.

This clonotype has just a few counts. The rearrangement links TRBV5-1 to TRBJ2-5; D call uncertain. Trimming took 4 bases from V and 2 from J, leaving 21 bases between them. Looked up from germline, CDR1 is SGHRS and CDR2 is YFSETQ. This CDR3 is built from 17 residues. DNA of the CDR3: TGCGCCAGCAGCACTGGTTGGGGTATCACACCACAAGAGACCCAGTACTTC. Amino acids: CASSTGWGITPQETQYF.